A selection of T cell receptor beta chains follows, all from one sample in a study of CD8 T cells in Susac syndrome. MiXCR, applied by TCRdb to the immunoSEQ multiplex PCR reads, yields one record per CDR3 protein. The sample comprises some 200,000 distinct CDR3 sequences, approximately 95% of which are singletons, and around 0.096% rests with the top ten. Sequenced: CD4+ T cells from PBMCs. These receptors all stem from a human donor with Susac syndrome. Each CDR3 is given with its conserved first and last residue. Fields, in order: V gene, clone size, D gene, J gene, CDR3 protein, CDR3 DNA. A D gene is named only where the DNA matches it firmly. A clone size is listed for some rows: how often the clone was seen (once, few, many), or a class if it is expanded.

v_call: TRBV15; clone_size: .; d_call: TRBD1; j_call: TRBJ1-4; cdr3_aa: CATSPNRGSNEKLFF; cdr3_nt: TGTGCCACCAGCCCCAACAGGGGGTCTAATGAAAAACTGTTTTTT
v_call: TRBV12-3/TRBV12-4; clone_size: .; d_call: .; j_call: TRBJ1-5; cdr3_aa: CASSLGYGPQHF; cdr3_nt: TGTGCCAGCAGTTTAGGCTACGGGCCCCAGCATTTT
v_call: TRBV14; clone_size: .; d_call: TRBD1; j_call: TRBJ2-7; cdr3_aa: CASSLYRGLYEQYF; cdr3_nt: TGTGCCAGCAGCCTCTACAGGGGGCTCTACGAGCAGTACTTC
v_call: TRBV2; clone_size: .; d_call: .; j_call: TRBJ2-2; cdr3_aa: CASSYRPPLTGELFF; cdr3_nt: TGTGCCAGCAGCTACAGGCCCCCACTCACCGGGGAGCTGTTTTTT
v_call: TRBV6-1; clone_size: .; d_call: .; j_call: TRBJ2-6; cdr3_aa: CASRRDGSGSGANVLTF; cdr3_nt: TGTGCCAGCAGACGAGACGGGAGCGGCTCTGGGGCCAACGTCCTGACTTTC
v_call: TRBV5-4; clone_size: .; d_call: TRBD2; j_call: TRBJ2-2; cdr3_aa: CASSPIDSGGTGELFF; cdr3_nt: TGTGCCAGCAGCCCCATTGATAGCGGGGGGACCGGGGAGCTGTTTTTT
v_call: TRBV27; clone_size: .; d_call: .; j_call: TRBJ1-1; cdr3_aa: CASSPNHVAEAFF; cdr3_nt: TGTGCCAGCAGTCCAAACCATGTCGCTGAAGCTTTCTTT
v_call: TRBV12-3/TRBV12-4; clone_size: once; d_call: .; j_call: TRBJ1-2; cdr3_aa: CASSQSGLYGYTF; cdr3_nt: TGTGCCAGCAGCCAATCGGGACTATATGGCTACACCTTC
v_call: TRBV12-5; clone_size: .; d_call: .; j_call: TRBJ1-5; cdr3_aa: CASGLSGEQPQHF; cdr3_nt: TGTGCTAGTGGTTTATCCGGAGAACAGCCCCAGCATTTT
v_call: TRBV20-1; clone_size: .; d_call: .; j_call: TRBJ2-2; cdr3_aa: CSAIWAGELFF; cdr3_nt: TGCAGTGCTATCTGGGCCGGGGAGCTGTTTTTT
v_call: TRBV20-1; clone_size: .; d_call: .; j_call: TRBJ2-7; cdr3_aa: CSASFRTLAGEQYF; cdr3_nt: TGCAGTGCTAGTTTCCGGACTCTGGCTGGGGAGCAGTACTTC
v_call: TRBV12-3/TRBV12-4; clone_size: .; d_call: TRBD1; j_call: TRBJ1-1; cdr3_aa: CASSLSRQGRRMNTEAFF; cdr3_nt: TGTGCCAGCAGTCTCTCCCGACAGGGGCGAAGGATGAACACTGAAGCTTTCTTT
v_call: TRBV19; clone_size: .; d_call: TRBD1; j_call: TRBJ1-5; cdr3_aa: CASSDRAYQPQHF; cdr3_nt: TGTGCCAGTAGTGACAGGGCCTATCAGCCCCAGCATTTT
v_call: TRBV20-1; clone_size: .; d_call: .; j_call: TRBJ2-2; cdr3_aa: CSARGPTGELFF; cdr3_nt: TGCAGTGCTCGGGGTCCCACCGGGGAGCTGTTTTTT
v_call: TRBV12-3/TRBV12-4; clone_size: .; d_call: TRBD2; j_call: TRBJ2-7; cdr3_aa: CASRSSGGSYEQYF; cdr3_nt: TGTGCCAGCAGGTCTAGCGGGGGCTCCTACGAGCAGTACTTC
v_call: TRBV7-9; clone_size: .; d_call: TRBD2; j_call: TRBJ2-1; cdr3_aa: CASSLEGGGLVEQFF; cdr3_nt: TGTGCCAGCAGCTTAGAGGGCGGGGGGCTCGTTGAGCAGTTCTTC
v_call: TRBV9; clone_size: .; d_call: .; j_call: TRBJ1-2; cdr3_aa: CASSVGVGNYGYTF; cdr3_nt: TGTGCCAGCAGCGTAGGTGTGGGTAACTATGGCTACACCTTC
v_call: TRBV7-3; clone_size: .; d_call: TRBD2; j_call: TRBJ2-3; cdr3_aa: CASSLSQRGRTDTQYF; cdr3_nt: TGTGCCAGCAGCTTATCTCAGCGGGGGCGGACAGATACGCAGTATTTT
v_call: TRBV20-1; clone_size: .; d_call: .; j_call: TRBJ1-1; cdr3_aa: CSARVAGLNTEAFF; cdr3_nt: TGCAGTGCTAGAGTGGCGGGACTAAACACTGAAGCTTTCTTT
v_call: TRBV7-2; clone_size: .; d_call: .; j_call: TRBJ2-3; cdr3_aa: CASSFTSSTDTQYF; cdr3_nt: TGTGCCAGCAGCTTTACCTCTAGCACAGATACGCAGTATTTT
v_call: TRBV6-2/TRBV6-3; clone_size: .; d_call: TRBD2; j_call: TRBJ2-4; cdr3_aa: CASSYSGTSSQYF; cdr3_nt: TGTGCCAGCAGTTACTCGGGGACTAGCAGCCAGTACTTC
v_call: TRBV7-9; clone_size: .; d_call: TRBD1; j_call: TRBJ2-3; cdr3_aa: CATPPGQGAIDTQYF; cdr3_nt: TGTGCCACACCACCGGGACAGGGGGCTATAGATACGCAGTATTTT
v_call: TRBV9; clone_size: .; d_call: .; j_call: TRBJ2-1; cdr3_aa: CASSVKQSDEQFF; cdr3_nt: TGTGCCAGCAGCGTAAAACAGTCCGATGAGCAGTTCTTC
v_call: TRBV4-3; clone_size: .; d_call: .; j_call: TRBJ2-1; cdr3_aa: CASSQVNSYNEQFF; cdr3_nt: TGCGCCAGCAGCCAAGTAAACAGTTACAATGAGCAGTTCTTC
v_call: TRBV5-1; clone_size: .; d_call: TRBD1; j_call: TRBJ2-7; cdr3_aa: CASSWGQDANEQYF; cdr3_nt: TGCGCCAGCAGCTGGGGACAGGATGCGAACGAGCAGTACTTC
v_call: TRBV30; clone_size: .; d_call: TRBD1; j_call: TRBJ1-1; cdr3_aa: CAGDRGQYTEAFF; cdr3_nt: TGTGCCGGTGACAGGGGGCAGTACACTGAAGCTTTCTTT
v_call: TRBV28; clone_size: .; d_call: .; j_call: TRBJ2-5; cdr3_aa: CASSLKGTQYF; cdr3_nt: TGTGCCAGCAGTTTAAAAGGGACCCAGTACTTC
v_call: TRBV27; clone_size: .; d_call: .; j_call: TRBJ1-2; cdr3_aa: CASSLSAGWGYTF; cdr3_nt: TGTGCCAGCAGTTTAAGTGCAGGGTGGGGCTACACCTTC
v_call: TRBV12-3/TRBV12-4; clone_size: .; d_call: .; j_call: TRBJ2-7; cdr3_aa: CASSLQPGLVEYF; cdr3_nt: TGTGCCAGCAGCCTCCAACCGGGCCTTGTGGAGTACTTC